The 11 T cell receptor beta chains presented below share a single source sample, sequenced in a study of T cells after yellow fever vaccination. TCRdb re-derived calls from the 5' RACE reads in MiXCR, one entry per CDR3 protein. The sample has around 300,000 distinct CDR3 sequences, roughly 4.3% seen once. The sequenced sample was PBMCs, obtained 15 days after the yellow fever booster vaccination. These receptors were obtained from a man aged 18 to 30 who received the YFV17D yellow fever vaccine.

The chain uses TRBV6-5 and TRBJ2-2; D is unresolved. V was pared by 2 bases and J by 1 base, with 5 bases between. The CDR3 length is 14 residues. The germline CDR1 and CDR2 sequences are MNHEY and SVGAGI. The CDR3 region has the DNA TGTGCCAGCAGTTACCGACAGAACACCGGGGAGCTGTTTTTT. This encodes CASSYRQNTGELFF.

This clonotype has a count of ten or more. V and J are TRBV6-5 and TRBJ1-1, with 8 bases aligning to TRBD1. The CDR3 loop spans 15 amino acids. Germline-derived CDR1 and CDR2 are MNHEY and SVGAGI. Trimming at V came to 6 bases and at J to 3 bases, leaving 9 bases not matched to a gene. Here the CDR3 reads CASSWRTGGHTEAFF. The DNA for the CDR3 is TGTGCCAGCAGCTGGCGAACAGGGGGGCACACTGAAGCTTTCTTT.

This clonotype appeared a few times. The chain joins TRBV6-2 or TRBV6-3 to TRBJ1-5, with D unclear. CDR3 size: 16 residues. Trimming stripped 2 bases from V and 0 bases from J, with 11 bases between. CDR1 and CDR2 from the germline V gene are MNHEY and SVGEGT. CDR3 amino acids: CASSYPRTDSNQPQHF. CDR3 nucleotide sequence: TGTGCCAGCAGTTACCCAAGGACGGATAGCAATCAGCCCCAGCATTTT.

In its sample, this clonotype was seen a few times. The chain joins TRBV7-8 to TRBJ1-5; TRBD1 is a possible D gene (5 bases). The V gene lost 4 bases and the J gene lost 6 bases, with 16 bases spanning the gap. This CDR3 contains 15 residues. Germline V CDR1 and CDR2: SGHVS, FQNEAQ. The CDR3 loop reads CASSSHRAGPQPQHF. For the CDR3, the DNA is TGTGCCAGCAGCTCCCATCGGGCAGGGCCTCAGCCCCAGCATTTT.

This rearrangement joins TRBV7-2 to TRBJ1-2; D may be TRBD1 (6 bases). Germline loops: CDR1 SGHTA, CDR2 FQGNSA. The CDR3 has 15 amino acids. The V end was cut by 5 bases, the J end by 2 bases, with 15 bases between. CDR3 in amino acids: CASSPSEGENYGYTF. The CDR3 bases are TGTGCCAGCAGCCCTTCGGAGGGGGAGAACTATGGCTACACCTTC.

This clonotype was seen more than once but under ten times. This chain links TRBV12-3 or TRBV12-4 with TRBJ1-5; TRBD1 aligns across 7 bases. The CDR3 runs 13 residues. V lost 5 bases to trimming and J lost 6 bases; unmatched junction nucleotides: 4. CDR3 protein: CASSAPGGQPQHF. The CDR3 DNA reads TGTGCCAGCAGTGCGCCAGGGGGTCAGCCCCAGCATTTT.

This clonotype was found a few times. The chain links TRBV20-1 to TRBJ2-1, with 10 bases aligning to TRBD2. V shed 4 bases and J 0 bases; nucleotides not matched to a gene: 9. Germline lookup yields CDR1 DFQATT and CDR2 SNEGSKA (reference sequence). The CDR3 contains 17 residues. CDR3: CSANKERGGSSYNEQFF. The CDR3 DNA reads TGCAGTGCTAATAAGGAGCGGGGGGGGAGCTCCTACAATGAGCAGTTCTTC.

There are a few counts of this clonotype. The rearrangement joins TRBV19 to TRBJ1-1, with D uncertain. V lost 6 bases and J lost 0, with 11 bases in between. From germline, CDR1 is LNHDA and CDR2 SQIVND (reference sequence). This CDR3 has 14 amino acids. The CDR3 DNA reads as TGTGCCAGTAGGTGGACCGACATGAACACTGAAGCTTTCTTT. It specifies CASRWTDMNTEAFF.

This rearrangement joins TRBV5-1 to TRBJ2-2; tentative D call: TRBD1 (6 bases). The V gene lost 3 bases and the J gene lost 2 bases, with 17 bases spanning the gap. Per germline, CDR1 SGHRS and CDR2 YFSETQ. The CDR3 is made up of 17 amino acids. CDR3 in amino acids: CASSWQGSPLNTGELFF. CDR3 sequence (DNA): TGCGCCAGCAGCTGGCAGGGGTCCCCCTTAAACACCGGGGAGCTGTTTTTT.

A few counts support this clonotype. The rearrangement joins TRBV24-1 to TRBJ2-1; D may be TRBD1 (6 bases). CDR1 KGHDR and CDR2 SFDVKD come from the germline V gene. Trimming cost V 1 base and J 8 bases, with 11 bases left between them. The CDR3 extends over 14 amino acids. The CDR3 region is CATSDFAGVDEQFF. The CDR3 DNA reads TGTGCCACCAGTGATTTTGCAGGGGTCGATGAGCAGTTCTTC.

There are a few counts of this clonotype. The chain couples TRBV20-1 to TRBJ2-7; D perhaps matches TRBD2 (6 bases). Trimming removed 1 base from V and 7 bases from J, with 23 bases in between. The CDR3 is 16 residues long. Germline V gene data show CDR1 as DFQATT and CDR2 as SNEGSKA (reference sequence). CDR3 protein: CSARGATAGRLGEQYV. The CDR3 coding sequence is TGCAGTGCTAGAGGGGCCACGGCGGGGCGACTGGGGGAGCAGTACGTC.